The rows below give T cell receptor beta chains drawn from one sample of a study of tumor-infiltrating lymphocytes in primary liver carcinoma. One entry per CDR3 protein, called by TCRdb with MiXCR from the multiplex PCR reads. The data contain approximately 300,000 distinct CDR3 sequences, roughly 60% of them singletons. Sequences were obtained from peripheral blood. Source of these receptors: a man aged 35 to 55 with primary liver carcinoma and hepatitis B virus infection. Both conserved end residues are part of each CDR3.

v_gene: TRBV4-3; j_gene: TRBJ2-3; CDR3aa: CASSQDGGSSTDTQYF
v_gene: TRBV5-6; j_gene: TRBJ1-1; CDR3aa: CASSLEPGRNTEAFF
v_gene: TRBV6-6; j_gene: TRBJ1-1; CDR3aa: CASSYHSGLTDRGGMNTGAFF
v_gene: TRBV10-2; j_gene: TRBJ2-5; CDR3aa: CASTGQLGMTQYF
v_gene: TRBV5-4; j_gene: TRBJ1-1; CDR3aa: CASSLRDRTEAFF
v_gene: TRBV20-1; j_gene: TRBJ2-3; CDR3aa: CSAPGLAKDTQYF
v_gene: TRBV11-1; j_gene: TRBJ2-1; CDR3aa: CASSLGASGVSEKFF
v_gene: TRBV6-2/TRBV6-3; j_gene: TRBJ2-7; CDR3aa: CASRLTSGYEQYF
v_gene: TRBV6-1; j_gene: TRBJ1-5; CDR3aa: CASTGRGSDQPQHF
v_gene: TRBV14; j_gene: TRBJ2-1; CDR3aa: CATSQDRGTTYNEQFF
v_gene: TRBV29-1; j_gene: TRBJ1-1; CDR3aa: CRVEDPLRGTYEAFF
v_gene: TRBV10-3; j_gene: TRBJ2-3; CDR3aa: CAISGPPHSGKAADTQYF
v_gene: TRBV12-3/TRBV12-4; j_gene: TRBJ1-6; CDR3aa: CASSPSFGTTSSYNSPLHF
v_gene: TRBV11-2; j_gene: TRBJ2-1; CDR3aa: CASSLDGIGSNEQFF
v_gene: TRBV4-3; j_gene: TRBJ2-7; CDR3aa: CASSQDKGQGYEQYF
v_gene: TRBV28; j_gene: TRBJ2-5; CDR3aa: CASRTSVAGLTTGQETQYF
v_gene: TRBV12-3/TRBV12-4; j_gene: TRBJ2-2; CDR3aa: CVSVLGTGELFF
v_gene: TRBV4-1; j_gene: TRBJ1-4; CDR3aa: CASSPGWGVDEKLFF
v_gene: TRBV6-5; j_gene: TRBJ2-1; CDR3aa: CASSYRTSGRANEQFF
v_gene: TRBV11-2; j_gene: TRBJ1-1; CDR3aa: CASTSRPGKDTEAFF
v_gene: TRBV11-2; j_gene: TRBJ2-5; CDR3aa: CASSSELAEETQYF
v_gene: TRBV4-2; j_gene: TRBJ1-3; CDR3aa: CASSQGRDGSGSTIYF
v_gene: TRBV5-1; j_gene: TRBJ2-1; CDR3aa: CASSWDGGEQFF
v_gene: TRBV6-1; j_gene: TRBJ1-5; CDR3aa: CASRTGTGGRQPQHF
v_gene: TRBV11-3; j_gene: TRBJ2-2; CDR3aa: CASSSLTGELFF
v_gene: TRBV11-3; j_gene: TRBJ2-7; CDR3aa: CDSSPGTDRTEQYF
v_gene: TRBV24-1; j_gene: TRBJ2-7; CDR3aa: CATSDSVGTGGFEQYF
v_gene: TRBV6-6; j_gene: TRBJ1-1; CDR3aa: CASISGISNTEAFF
v_gene: TRBV7-8; j_gene: TRBJ2-2; CDR3aa: CASSFSLRGRNTGELFF
v_gene: TRBV12-3/TRBV12-4; j_gene: TRBJ2-1; CDR3aa: CASRRTSGRGSEQFF
v_gene: TRBV6-2/TRBV6-3; j_gene: TRBJ1-1; CDR3aa: CASRGANTEAFF
v_gene: TRBV5-4; j_gene: TRBJ2-3; CDR3aa: CARSTKTSGRGDTQYF
v_gene: TRBV28; j_gene: TRBJ2-3; CDR3aa: CASSNTVLTDTQYF
v_gene: TRBV11-3; j_gene: TRBJ2-2; CDR3aa: CVSRKGDWTANTGKLFF
v_gene: TRBV11-1; j_gene: TRBJ2-7; CDR3aa: CVSSHQGGEQYF
v_gene: TRBV6-5; j_gene: TRBJ2-4; CDR3aa: CACSYSGGAKNIQYF
v_gene: TRBV7-2; j_gene: TRBJ1-1; CDR3aa: CASSLEAGGFNTEAFF
v_gene: TRBV11-2; j_gene: TRBJ1-1; CDR3aa: CASSFAPNTEAFF
v_gene: TRBV10-3; j_gene: TRBJ2-5; CDR3aa: CASTGNQETQYF
v_gene: TRBV5-1; j_gene: TRBJ2-1; CDR3aa: CASSWAGLAYNEQFF
v_gene: TRBV30; j_gene: TRBJ1-5; CDR3aa: CAWGTGTGQPQHF
v_gene: TRBV5-1; j_gene: TRBJ2-3; CDR3aa: CAGRYDRGTDTQYF
v_gene: TRBV11-2; j_gene: TRBJ2-1; CDR3aa: CASSRTSGRRGVELFF
v_gene: TRBV12-3/TRBV12-4; j_gene: TRBJ2-2; CDR3aa: CASSSYNTGELFF
v_gene: TRBV10-3; j_gene: TRBJ2-2; CDR3aa: CAISRTGVDTGELFF
v_gene: TRBV12-3/TRBV12-4; j_gene: TRBJ2-5; CDR3aa: CTSTSDYHDTQYF
v_gene: TRBV6-5; j_gene: TRBJ2-1; CDR3aa: CASSPGAYNEQFF
v_gene: TRBV5-1; j_gene: TRBJ1-1; CDR3aa: CASSQTGRAVDSNTEAFF
v_gene: TRBV5-1; j_gene: TRBJ1-4; CDR3aa: CASRLGRQNEKLFF
v_gene: TRBV5-1; j_gene: TRBJ2-2; CDR3aa: CASSLFGPTGELFF
v_gene: TRBV11-1; j_gene: TRBJ2-2; CDR3aa: CASSLLPGQANTEELFF